This record covers a single T cell receptor beta chain. As yet, its antigen is unknown. The V and J ends lost 4 bases and 4 bases respectively, with 15 bases between them. Germline V lookup: CDR1 SGHKS, CDR2 YYEKEE (reference sequence). The CDR3 contains 15 residues. The data belong to a study of identical twins' blood T cells. The wider study: Roughly 50 million reads covered about 6 alpha-chain and about 6 beta-chain libraries.

Study-wide results and caveats: Twins shared about as many clonotypes as their cloneset sizes predicted. Each donor's most abundant TCRbeta clonotypes shared more CDR3 sequences with her twin than unrelated donors.

TCRdb fed the 5' RACE reads into MiXCR, producing one record per CDR3 protein. This table has fewer than 450,000 distinct CDR3 sequences, roughly 28% appearing once. Sequenced material: PBMCs. The receptor was derived from a woman aged 18-55 years in good health. The rearrangement joins TRBV5-5 to TRBJ1-5; a weak D match, TRBD1 (6 bases). CDR3 sequence reads: CASSRTRTENQPQHF. The CDR3 DNA is TGTGCCAGCAGCCGGACACGGACAGAGAATCAGCCCCAGCATTTT.